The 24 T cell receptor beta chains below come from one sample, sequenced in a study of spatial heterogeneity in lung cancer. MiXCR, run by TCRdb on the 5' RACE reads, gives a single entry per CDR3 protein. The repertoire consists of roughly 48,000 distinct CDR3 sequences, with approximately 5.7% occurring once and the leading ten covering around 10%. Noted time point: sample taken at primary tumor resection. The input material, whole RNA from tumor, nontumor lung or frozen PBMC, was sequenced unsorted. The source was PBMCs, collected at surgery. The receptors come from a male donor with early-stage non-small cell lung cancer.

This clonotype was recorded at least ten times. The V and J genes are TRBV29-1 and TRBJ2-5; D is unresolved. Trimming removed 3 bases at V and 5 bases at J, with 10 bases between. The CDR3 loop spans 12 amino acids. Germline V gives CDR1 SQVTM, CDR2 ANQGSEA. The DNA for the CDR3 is TGCAGCGTTGACGCCCCCGGGGAGACCCAGTACTTC. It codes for CSVDAPGETQYF. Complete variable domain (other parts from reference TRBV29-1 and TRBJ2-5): SAVISQKPSRDICQRGTSLTIQCQVDSQVTMMFWYRQQPGQSLTLIATANQGSEATYESGFVIDKFPISRPNLTFSTLTVSNMSPEDSSIYLCSVDAPGETQYFGPGTRLLVL.

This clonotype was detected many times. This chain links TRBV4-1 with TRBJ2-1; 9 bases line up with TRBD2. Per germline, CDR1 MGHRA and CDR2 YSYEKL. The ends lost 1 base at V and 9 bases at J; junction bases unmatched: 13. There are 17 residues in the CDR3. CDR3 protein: CASSQVGGRARGPEQFF. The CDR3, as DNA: TGCGCCAGCAGCCAAGTAGGCGGGAGGGCCCGGGGGCCTGAGCAGTTCTTC.

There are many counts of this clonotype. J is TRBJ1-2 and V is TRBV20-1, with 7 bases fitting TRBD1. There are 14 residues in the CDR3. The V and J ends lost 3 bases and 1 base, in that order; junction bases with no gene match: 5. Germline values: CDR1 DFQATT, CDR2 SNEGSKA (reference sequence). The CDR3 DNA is TGCAGTGCTAGCGGAACAGGGGTTAACTATGGCTACACCTTC. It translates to CSASGTGVNYGYTF.

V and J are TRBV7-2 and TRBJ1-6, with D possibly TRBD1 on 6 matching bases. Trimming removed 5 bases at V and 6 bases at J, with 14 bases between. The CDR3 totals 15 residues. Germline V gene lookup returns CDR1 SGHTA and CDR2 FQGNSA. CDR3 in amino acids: CASSQRQDGNSPLHF. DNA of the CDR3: TGTGCCAGCAGCCAAAGACAGGATGGTAATTCACCCCTCCACTTT.

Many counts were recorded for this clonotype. The CDR3 DNA reads TGTGCCAGCAGTTTTTCTGCGGTCCAAACCCACAATGAGCAGTTCTTC. This encodes CASSFSAVQTHNEQFF. The chain links TRBV28 to TRBJ2-1; D not certain. Trimming shortened V by 3 bases and J by 5 bases, and 17 bases separated the two germline ends. The germline CDR1 and CDR2 sequences are MDHEN and SYDVKM. There are 16 residues in the CDR3.

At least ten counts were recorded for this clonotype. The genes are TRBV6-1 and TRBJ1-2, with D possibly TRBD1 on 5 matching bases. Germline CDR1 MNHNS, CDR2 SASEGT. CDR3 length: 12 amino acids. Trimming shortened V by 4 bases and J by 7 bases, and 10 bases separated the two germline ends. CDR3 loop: CASSVEGFGYTF. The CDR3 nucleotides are TGTGCCAGCAGTGTAGAGGGGTTTGGCTACACCTTC.

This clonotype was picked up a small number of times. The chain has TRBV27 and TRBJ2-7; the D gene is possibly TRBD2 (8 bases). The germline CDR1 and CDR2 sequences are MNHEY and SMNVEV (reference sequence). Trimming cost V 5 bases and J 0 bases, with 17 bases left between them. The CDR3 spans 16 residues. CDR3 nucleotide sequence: TGTGCCAGCAGTCCAGAACAGGGGACTAGCTCCTACGAGCAGTACTTC. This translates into CASSPEQGTSSYEQYF.

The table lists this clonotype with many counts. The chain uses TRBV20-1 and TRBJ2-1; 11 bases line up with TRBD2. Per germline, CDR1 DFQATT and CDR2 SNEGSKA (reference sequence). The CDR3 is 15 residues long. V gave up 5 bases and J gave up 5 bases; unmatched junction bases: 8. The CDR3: CSAPRTSGLNNEQFF. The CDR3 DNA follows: TGCAGTGCTCCTAGGACTAGCGGGCTTAACAATGAGCAGTTCTTC.

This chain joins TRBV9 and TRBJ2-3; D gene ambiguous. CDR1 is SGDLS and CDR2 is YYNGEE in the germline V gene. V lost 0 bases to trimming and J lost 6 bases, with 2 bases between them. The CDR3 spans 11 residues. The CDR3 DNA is TGTGCCAGCAGCGTAGCCGATACGCAGTATTTT. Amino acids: CASSVADTQYF.

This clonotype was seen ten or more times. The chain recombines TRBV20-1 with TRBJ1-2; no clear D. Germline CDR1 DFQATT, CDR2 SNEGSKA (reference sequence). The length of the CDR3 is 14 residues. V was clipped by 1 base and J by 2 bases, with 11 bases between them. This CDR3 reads CSARVLEGNYGYTF. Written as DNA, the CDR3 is TGCAGTGCTAGAGTGCTCGAGGGCAACTATGGCTACACCTTC.

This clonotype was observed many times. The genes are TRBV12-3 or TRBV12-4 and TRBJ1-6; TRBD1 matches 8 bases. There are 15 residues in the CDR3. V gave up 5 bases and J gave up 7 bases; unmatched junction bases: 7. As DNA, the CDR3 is TGTGCCAGCAGTCCGGACAGGGCAGCGAATTCACCCCTCCACTTT. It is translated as CASSPDRAANSPLHF.

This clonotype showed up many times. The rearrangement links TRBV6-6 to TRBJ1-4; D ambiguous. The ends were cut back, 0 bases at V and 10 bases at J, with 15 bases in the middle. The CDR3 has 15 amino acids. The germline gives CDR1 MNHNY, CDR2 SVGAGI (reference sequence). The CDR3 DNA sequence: TGTGCCAGCAGTTACTCGATGAGTTTGGACGGAAAACTGTTTTTT. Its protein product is CASSYSMSLDGKLFF.

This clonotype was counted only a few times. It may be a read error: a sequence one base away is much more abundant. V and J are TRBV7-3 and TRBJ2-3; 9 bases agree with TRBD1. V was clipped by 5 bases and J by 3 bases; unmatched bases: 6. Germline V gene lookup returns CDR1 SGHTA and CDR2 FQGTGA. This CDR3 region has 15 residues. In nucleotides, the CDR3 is TGTGCCAGCAGCCCAAGACAGGGGGGGACAGATACGCAGTATTTT. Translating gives CASSPRQGGTDTQYF.

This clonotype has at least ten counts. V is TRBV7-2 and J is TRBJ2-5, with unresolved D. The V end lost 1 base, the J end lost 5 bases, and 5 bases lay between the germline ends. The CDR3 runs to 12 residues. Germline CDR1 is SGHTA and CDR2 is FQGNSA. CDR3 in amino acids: CASSLGVETQYF. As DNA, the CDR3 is TGTGCCAGCAGCTTAGGGGTTGAGACCCAGTACTTC.

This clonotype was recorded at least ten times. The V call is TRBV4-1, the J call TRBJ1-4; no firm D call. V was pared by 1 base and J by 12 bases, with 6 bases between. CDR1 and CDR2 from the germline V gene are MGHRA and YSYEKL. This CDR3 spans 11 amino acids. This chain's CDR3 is CASSQGPQLFF. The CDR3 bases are TGCGCCAGCAGCCAAGGACCCCAACTGTTTTTT.

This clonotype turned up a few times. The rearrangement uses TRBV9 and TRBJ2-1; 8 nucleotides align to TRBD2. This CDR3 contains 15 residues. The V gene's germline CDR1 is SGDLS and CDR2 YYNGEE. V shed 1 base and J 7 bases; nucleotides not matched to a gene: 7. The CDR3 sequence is CASSVTGGPENEQFF. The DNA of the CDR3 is TGTGCCAGCAGCGTAACGGGAGGGCCTGAAAATGAGCAGTTCTTC.

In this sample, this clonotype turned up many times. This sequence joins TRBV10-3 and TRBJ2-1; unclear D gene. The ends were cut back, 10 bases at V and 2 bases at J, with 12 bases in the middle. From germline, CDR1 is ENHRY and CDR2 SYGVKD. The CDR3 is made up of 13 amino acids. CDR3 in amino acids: CATADRAYNEQFF. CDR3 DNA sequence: TGTGCCACCGCGGACCGAGCCTACAATGAGCAGTTCTTC.

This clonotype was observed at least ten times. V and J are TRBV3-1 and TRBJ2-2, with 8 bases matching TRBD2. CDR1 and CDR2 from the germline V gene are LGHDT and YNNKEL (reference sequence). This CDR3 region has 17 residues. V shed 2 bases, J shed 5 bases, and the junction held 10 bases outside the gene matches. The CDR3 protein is CASSQSVTSGRTGELFF. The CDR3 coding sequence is TGTGCCAGCAGCCAAAGCGTTACTAGCGGCCGAACCGGGGAGCTGTTTTTT.

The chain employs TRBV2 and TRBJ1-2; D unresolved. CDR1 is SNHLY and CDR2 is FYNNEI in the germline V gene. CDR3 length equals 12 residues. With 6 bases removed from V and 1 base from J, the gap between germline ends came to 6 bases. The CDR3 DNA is TGTGCCAGCAGCCTCCATAACTATGGCTACACCTTC. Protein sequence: CASSLHNYGYTF.

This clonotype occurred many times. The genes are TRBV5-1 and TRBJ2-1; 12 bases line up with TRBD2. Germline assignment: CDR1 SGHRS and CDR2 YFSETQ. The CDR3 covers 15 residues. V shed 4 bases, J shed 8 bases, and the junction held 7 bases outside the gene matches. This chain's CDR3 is CASSATSGSFDEQFF. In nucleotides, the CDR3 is TGCGCCAGCAGCGCGACTAGCGGGAGTTTCGATGAGCAGTTCTTC.

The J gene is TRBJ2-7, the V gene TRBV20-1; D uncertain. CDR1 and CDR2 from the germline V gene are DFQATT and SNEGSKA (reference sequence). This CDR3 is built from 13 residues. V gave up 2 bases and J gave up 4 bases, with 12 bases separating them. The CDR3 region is CSARSVLGYEQYF. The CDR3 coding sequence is TGCAGTGCTAGATCTGTTTTAGGGTACGAGCAGTACTTC.

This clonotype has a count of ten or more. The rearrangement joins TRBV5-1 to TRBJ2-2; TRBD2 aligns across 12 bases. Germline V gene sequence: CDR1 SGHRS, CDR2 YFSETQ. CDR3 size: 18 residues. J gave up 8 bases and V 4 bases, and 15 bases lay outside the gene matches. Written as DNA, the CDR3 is TGCGCCAGCAGCCCGACTAGCGGGAGTAACCGGCCGGCGGGGGAGCTGTTTTTT. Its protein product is CASSPTSGSNRPAGELFF.

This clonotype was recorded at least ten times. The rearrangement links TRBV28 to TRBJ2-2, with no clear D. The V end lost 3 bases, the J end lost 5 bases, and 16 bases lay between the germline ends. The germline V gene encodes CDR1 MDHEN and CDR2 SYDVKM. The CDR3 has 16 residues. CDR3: CASSFSDFGDTGELFF. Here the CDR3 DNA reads TGTGCCAGCAGTTTCAGTGACTTCGGTGATACCGGGGAGCTGTTTTTT. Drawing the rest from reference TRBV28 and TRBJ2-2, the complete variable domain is DVKVTQSSRYLVKRTGEKVFLECVQDMDHENMFWYRQDPGLGLRLIYFSYDVKMKEKGDIPEGYSVSREKKERFSLILESASTNQTSMYLCASSFSDFGDTGELFFGEGSRLTVL.

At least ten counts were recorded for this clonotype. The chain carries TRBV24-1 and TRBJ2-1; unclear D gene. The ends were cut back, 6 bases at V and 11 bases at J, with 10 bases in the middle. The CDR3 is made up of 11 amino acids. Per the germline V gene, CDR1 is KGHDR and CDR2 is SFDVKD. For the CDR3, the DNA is TGTGCCACCAGTCTGCCTGGGAAGCAGTTCTTC. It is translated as CATSLPGKQFF.